A single sample gave rise to the 14 T cell receptor beta chains below, sequenced in a study of blood T cells in healthy people across ages. A second PCR, run for roughly 7 to 11 cycles, used a sample-barcoded 5' primer plus a J-beta primer mix. A single record per CDR3 protein comes from TCRdb applying MiXCR to the 5' RACE reads. The sample records 850,000 to 1,100,000 distinct CDR3 sequences, more than 30% being singletons. Material: blood. The receptor source for this set is a man younger than 35 in good health.

The chain joins TRBV5-4 to TRBJ1-1; 8 bases map to TRBD1. Germline V gives CDR1 SGHNT, CDR2 YYREEE (reference sequence). Unmatched junction bases numbered 5, after V lost 0 bases and J lost 4 bases. CDR3 length: 15 amino acids. CDR3 sequence: CASSLDRGSITEAFF. The CDR3 region has the DNA TGTGCCAGCAGCTTGGACAGGGGGTCGATCACTGAAGCTTTCTTT.

The sample holds a few counts of this clonotype. The CDR3 sequence is CSVGDPGGGETQYF. Here the CDR3 DNA reads TGCAGCGTTGGCGATCCAGGGGGCGGTGAGACCCAGTACTTC. The rearrangement links TRBV29-1 to TRBJ2-5; 8 nucleotides line up with TRBD1. Trimming took 4 bases from V and 5 from J; bases not matched to a gene: 9. Germline V lookup: CDR1 SQVTM, CDR2 ANQGSEA. The CDR3 is 14 residues long.

This chain connects TRBV6-6 to TRBJ2-2; D ambiguous. The germline V gene has CDR1 MNHNY and CDR2 SVGAGI (reference sequence). The CDR3 has 14 amino acids. Trimming removed 8 bases from V and 0 bases from J, with 10 bases in between. DNA of the CDR3: TGTGCCAGCCGGCGGCAGGCGAACACCGGGGAGCTGTTTTTT. This encodes CASRRQANTGELFF.

The chain combines TRBV7-8 with TRBJ1-1; D remains ambiguous. The CDR3 loop spans 13 amino acids. Per the germline V gene, CDR1 is SGHVS and CDR2 is FQNEAQ. V lost 5 bases, J lost 4 bases, and 11 bases lay in between. DNA of the CDR3: TGTGCCAGCAGCCGTACCAGGATCACTGAAGCTTTCTTT. Translated, it gives CASSRTRITEAFF.

The chain uses TRBV27 and TRBJ1-2; D remains ambiguous. The V end was cut by 3 bases, the J end by 8 bases, with 19 bases between. The CDR3 has 15 residues. Germline CDR1 is MNHEY and CDR2 is SMNVEV (reference sequence). CDR3 sequence: CASSFAVAVLDGYTF. In DNA, the CDR3 is TGTGCCAGCAGTTTCGCCGTTGCGGTCTTAGACGGCTACACCTTC.

This clonotype turned up a few times. This chain links TRBV2 with TRBJ1-5, with D unclear. The CDR3 is made up of 16 amino acids. The germline V gene has CDR1 SNHLY and CDR2 FYNNEI. The ends were cut back, 6 bases at V and 0 bases at J, with 15 bases in the middle. CDR3 protein: CASRADPGYSNQPQHF. The CDR3 DNA reads TGTGCCAGCAGGGCGGACCCGGGGTATAGCAATCAGCCCCAGCATTTT. The full variable domain, its missing parts supplied by reference TRBV2 and TRBJ1-5, is EPEVTQTPSHQVTQMGQEVILRCVPISNHLYFYWYRQILGQKVEFLVSFYNNEISEKSEIFDDQFSVERPDGSNFTLKIRSTKLEDSAMYFCASRADPGYSNQPQHFGDGTRLSIL.

The chain has TRBV9 and TRBJ2-3; possibly TRBD2 for D (6 bases). Germline loops: CDR1 SGDLS, CDR2 YYNGEE. V dropped 3 bases and J dropped 2 bases, with 13 bases sitting between them. This CDR3 contains 15 residues. CDR3 region: CASSDGGSTTDTQYF. CDR3 sequence (DNA): TGTGCCAGCAGCGATGGGGGGTCCACCACAGATACGCAGTATTTT.

V usage is TRBV20-1 and J usage is TRBJ2-5; 9 nucleotides align to TRBD2. This CDR3 comprises 12 residues. The germline V gene has CDR1 DFQATT and CDR2 SNEGSKA (reference sequence). Trimming removed 1 base from V and 11 bases from J; junction bases left unmatched: 5. In DNA form, the CDR3 reads TGCAGTGCTAGAGTAGCGGGGGATGAGCAGTACTTC. It translates to CSARVAGDEQYF.

This chain uses TRBV30 with TRBJ1-6, with D possibly TRBD1 on 5 matching bases. This CDR3 contains 15 residues. V shed 2 bases and J shed 12 bases, with 20 bases lying between them. Germline assignment: CDR1 GTSNPN and CDR2 SVGIG (reference sequence). CDR3 bases: TGTGCCTGGAGTCCAACTGCCACGGGGCTAATACCCCTCCACTTT. It translates to CAWSPTATGLIPLHF.

There are many counts of this clonotype. The chain recombines TRBV27 with TRBJ1-2, with D perhaps TRBD1 (5 bases). The V gene's germline CDR1 is MNHEY and CDR2 SMNVEV (reference sequence). V lost 5 bases and J lost 2, with 18 bases in between. CDR3 length: 16 amino acids. The CDR3 sequence: CASSPTRDLNNYGYTF. For the CDR3, the DNA is TGTGCCAGCAGTCCCACCCGGGACCTAAACAACTATGGCTACACCTTC.

This clonotype was picked up a small number of times. V usage is TRBV5-1 and J usage is TRBJ1-2; 10 positions match TRBD1. This CDR3 spans 16 amino acids. The ends lost 5 bases at V and 0 bases at J; junction bases unmatched: 7. The germline gives CDR1 SGHRS, CDR2 YFSETQ. CDR3 amino acids: CASSSVGQGANYGYTF. The CDR3 coding sequence is TGCGCCAGCAGTTCCGTCGGACAGGGGGCTAACTATGGCTACACCTTC.

The chain combines TRBV6-5 with TRBJ1-1, with a possible D match to TRBD1 (6 bases). Germline V lookup: CDR1 MNHEY, CDR2 SVGAGI. The CDR3 sequence is 16 residues long. V was clipped by 0 bases and J by 4 bases, with 15 bases between them. This CDR3 is CASSYSRVGGSTEAFF. The CDR3 DNA reads as TGTGCCAGCAGTTACTCGAGAGTGGGGGGCTCCACTGAAGCTTTCTTT.

The chain combines TRBV6-2 or TRBV6-3 with TRBJ2-7; D not certain. CDR3 length equals 14 residues. CDR1 and CDR2 from the germline V gene are MNHEY and SVGEGT. V dropped 5 bases and J dropped 6 bases, with 17 bases sitting between them. The CDR3 nucleotides read TGTGCCAGCAGTCCTTTAGGCGCCTCCAGCGAGCAGTACTTC. It specifies CASSPLGASSEQYF.

CDR3 sequence (DNA): TGCAGCGTTGAAGGAGGGACGGTTTACAATGAGCAGTTCTTC. Translating it yields CSVEGGTVYNEQFF. The chain employs TRBV29-1 and TRBJ2-1; D may match TRBD1 or TRBD2 (5 bases each). Trimming shortened V by 1 base and J by 4 bases, and 11 bases separated the two germline ends. The CDR3 has 14 amino acids. Germline V gives CDR1 SQVTM, CDR2 ANQGSEA.